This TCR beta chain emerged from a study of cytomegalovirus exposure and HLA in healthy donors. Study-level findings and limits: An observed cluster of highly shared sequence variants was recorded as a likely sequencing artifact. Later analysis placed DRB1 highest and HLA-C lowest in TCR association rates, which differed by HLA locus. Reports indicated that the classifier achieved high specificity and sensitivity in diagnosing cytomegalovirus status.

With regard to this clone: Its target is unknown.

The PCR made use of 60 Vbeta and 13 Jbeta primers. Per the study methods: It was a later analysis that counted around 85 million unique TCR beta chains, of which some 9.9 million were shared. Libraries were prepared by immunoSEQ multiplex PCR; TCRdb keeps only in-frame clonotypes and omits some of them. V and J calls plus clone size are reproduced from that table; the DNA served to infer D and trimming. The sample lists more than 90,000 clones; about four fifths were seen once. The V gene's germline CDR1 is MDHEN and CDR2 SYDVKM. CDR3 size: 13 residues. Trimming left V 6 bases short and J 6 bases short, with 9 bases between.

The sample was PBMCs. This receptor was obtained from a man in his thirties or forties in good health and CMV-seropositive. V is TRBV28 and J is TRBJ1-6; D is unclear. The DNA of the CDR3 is TGTGCCAGCAGGGGGAGGGTTAATTCACCCCTCCACTTT. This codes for CASRGRVNSPLHF.